Listed below are T cell receptor beta chains from one sample, sequenced in a study of cytomegalovirus exposure and HLA in healthy donors. Data came from immunoSEQ multiplex PCR; TCRdb stores just in-frame clones and leaves some out. The sample lists around 99,000 clones; over 80% were seen once. The sequenced material came from PBMCs. The source is a man under 40 in good health and CMV-seropositive. CDR3s include the opening cysteine and the closing phenylalanine or tryptophan. Fields, in order: clone size, D gene, V gene, J gene, CDR3 DNA, CDR3 protein. The D gene is left open where the match is weak. Size is stated for part of the rows, as once, few or many counts, or as a class when the clone is expanded.

size: few
D: .
V: TRBV10-3
J: TRBJ1-1
DNA: TGTGCCAACCGGGACACCGGGAACACTGAAGCTTTCTTT
CDR3: CANRDTGNTEAFF

size: .
D: .
V: TRBV6-1
J: TRBJ1-1
DNA: TGTGCCAGCAGTGAAGTTGAGGGAACTGAAGCTTTCTTT
CDR3: CASSEVEGTEAFF

size: .
D: TRBD2
V: TRBV4-1
J: TRBJ2-5
DNA: TGCGCCAGCAGCCCCCGGGGAGGGTACCAAGAGACCCAGTACTTC
CDR3: CASSPRGGYQETQYF

size: few
D: TRBD1
V: TRBV23-1
J: TRBJ2-5
DNA: TGCGCCAGCTTTCTATCGGGACAGGGAACCGTGGGGGAGACCCAGTACTTC
CDR3: CASFLSGQGTVGETQYF

size: .
D: TRBD1
V: TRBV11-1
J: TRBJ2-4
DNA: TGTGCCAGCAGCCTTATGGGACAGGTGAACAGTCAGTACTTC
CDR3: CASSLMGQVNSQYF

size: once
D: .
V: TRBV19
J: TRBJ1-5
DNA: TGTGCCAGTAGTACGTCAGTCAATCAGCCCCAGCATTTT
CDR3: CASSTSVNQPQHF

size: .
D: .
V: TRBV19
J: TRBJ2-1
DNA: TGTGCCAGTAGCCCTTTCACTAGTCTGCGTGAGCAGTTCTTC
CDR3: CASSPFTSLREQFF

size: .
D: .
V: TRBV7-9
J: TRBJ1-1
DNA: TGTTCCAGCAGCTTCTTAGGGGATGCTTTCTTT
CDR3: CSSSFLGDAFF

size: once
D: .
V: TRBV19
J: TRBJ1-5
DNA: TGTGCCAGTCTGGACAGATACAATAGCAATCAGCCCCAGCATTTT
CDR3: CASLDRYNSNQPQHF

size: .
D: .
V: TRBV30
J: TRBJ2-5
DNA: TGTGCCTGGACTTTGGGGGGAGGAGAGACCCAGTACTTC
CDR3: CAWTLGGGETQYF

size: few
D: .
V: TRBV7-8
J: TRBJ1-5
DNA: TGTGCCAGCAGCTTAGATGGGGGGGGTTTCAGCAATCAGCCCCAGCATTTT
CDR3: CASSLDGGGFSNQPQHF

size: .
D: TRBD1
V: TRBV25-1
J: TRBJ1-5
DNA: TGTGCCAGCAGTGGAGGACAGGGATGGGGGCCCCAGCATTTT
CDR3: CASSGGQGWGPQHF

size: .
D: .
V: TRBV20-1
J: TRBJ1-1
DNA: TGCAGTGCTAGTTCGGGCACTGAAGCTTTCTTT
CDR3: CSASSGTEAFF

size: .
D: TRBD1
V: TRBV19
J: TRBJ2-7
DNA: TGTGCCAGTCGTGACAGGGGCCTTTATAAGCAGTACTTC
CDR3: CASRDRGLYKQYF

size: .
D: .
V: TRBV2
J: TRBJ2-3
DNA: TGTGCCAGCTTATCGACAATCGCGGATACGCAGTATTTT
CDR3: CASLSTIADTQYF

size: .
D: TRBD1
V: TRBV6-5
J: TRBJ1-4
DNA: TGTGCCAGCAGGACAGGGTCCATTAATGAAAAACTGTTTTTT
CDR3: CASRTGSINEKLFF

size: .
D: .
V: TRBV6-5
J: TRBJ1-2
DNA: TGTGCCAGCGCCGAGCCAGGGGCTTTCTATGGCTACACCTTC
CDR3: CASAEPGAFYGYTF

size: .
D: TRBD1
V: TRBV5-1
J: TRBJ1-1
DNA: TGCGCCAGCACCTTATGGACAGGGATGAACACTGAAGCTTTCTTT
CDR3: CASTLWTGMNTEAFF

size: .
D: TRBD1
V: TRBV9
J: TRBJ1-1
DNA: TGTGCCAGCAGAGAACCGGGACAGGGGATCACTGAAGCTTTCTTT
CDR3: CASREPGQGITEAFF

size: .
D: TRBD1
V: TRBV5-1
J: TRBJ2-3
DNA: TGCGCCAGCAGCGTCGGGGACAGCTCGGCAGATACGCAGTATTTT
CDR3: CASSVGDSSADTQYF

size: .
D: .
V: TRBV4-1
J: TRBJ1-3
DNA: TGCGCCAGCAGCCCCGGGACACCTGGACTTTCTGGAAACACCATATATTTT
CDR3: CASSPGTPGLSGNTIYF

size: .
D: .
V: TRBV6-5
J: TRBJ1-5
DNA: TGTGCCAGCAGTTCTGCCGGTACGGGCAATCAGCCCCAGCATTTT
CDR3: CASSSAGTGNQPQHF

size: .
D: .
V: TRBV2
J: TRBJ1-2
DNA: TGTGCCAGCAGTGCCCGAACAGGCACTCGAAACTATGGCTACACCTTC
CDR3: CASSARTGTRNYGYTF

size: .
D: .
V: TRBV5-1
J: TRBJ1-3
DNA: TGCGCCAGCAGGCCCCAGTCAAGCTCTGGAAACACCATATATTTT
CDR3: CASRPQSSSGNTIYF

size: once
D: .
V: TRBV4-2
J: TRBJ2-7
DNA: TGTGCCAGCAGCCACAACTACGAGCAGTACTTC
CDR3: CASSHNYEQYF

size: .
D: TRBD1
V: TRBV7-8
J: TRBJ1-2
DNA: TGTGCCAGCAGCCAGAGCGGACAGGGGTATGGCTACACCTTC
CDR3: CASSQSGQGYGYTF

size: .
D: .
V: TRBV7-6
J: TRBJ1-1
DNA: TGTGCCAGCACCCAAATCTCCCCGACAGCGAACACTGAAGCTTTCTTT
CDR3: CASTQISPTANTEAFF

size: .
D: TRBD2
V: TRBV10-2
J: TRBJ2-5
DNA: TGCGCCAGCACGGACCCCGAGCGGGGGGTCAGAGAGACCCAGTACTTC
CDR3: CASTDPERGVRETQYF

size: .
D: .
V: TRBV6-6
J: TRBJ1-1
DNA: TGTGCCAGCAGTTACAGGGGGGGGTACAGTGAAGCTTTCTTT
CDR3: CASSYRGGYSEAFF

size: .
D: .
V: TRBV2
J: TRBJ2-7
DNA: TGTGCCAGCAGTCCCTGGACTGGGAACGAGCAGTACTTC
CDR3: CASSPWTGNEQYF

size: .
D: .
V: TRBV11-2
J: TRBJ2-4
DNA: TGTGCCAGCAGCCCTCTACAGGACATTCAGTACTTC
CDR3: CASSPLQDIQYF

size: few
D: TRBD1
V: TRBV5-6
J: TRBJ2-7
DNA: TGTGCCAGCAGCTACGGGACAGGGTCTGGCGAGCAGTACTTC
CDR3: CASSYGTGSGEQYF

size: .
D: TRBD1
V: TRBV15
J: TRBJ1-1
DNA: TGTGCCACCAGCAGGGACAGGGGGTTTGGCACTGAAGCTTTCTTT
CDR3: CATSRDRGFGTEAFF

size: .
D: TRBD2
V: TRBV7-7
J: TRBJ2-5
DNA: TGTGCCAGCAGTTGGGGAACTAGCGGGGTAAACCAAGAGACCCAGTACTTC
CDR3: CASSWGTSGVNQETQYF

size: .
D: .
V: TRBV10-3
J: TRBJ2-2
DNA: TGTGCCATCAGTTACCGCGGGAACACCGGGGAGCTGTTTTTT
CDR3: CAISYRGNTGELFF

size: once
D: .
V: TRBV6-5
J: TRBJ1-4
DNA: TGTGCCAGCAGTGCCCTGGGGACACCTGAAAAACTGTTTTTT
CDR3: CASSALGTPEKLFF

size: .
D: .
V: TRBV11-2
J: TRBJ1-1
DNA: TGTGCCAGCAGCTTAGCGGGGGGGAACACTGAAGCTTTCTTT
CDR3: CASSLAGGNTEAFF

size: .
D: TRBD1
V: TRBV6-5
J: TRBJ2-7
DNA: TGTGCCAGCAGTTCCGGACAGGTGGGCTACGAGCAGTACTTC
CDR3: CASSSGQVGYEQYF

size: few
D: .
V: TRBV6-5
J: TRBJ2-7
DNA: TGTGCCAGCAGTTACTCCCCACAGGGAAGCGTGTCCGAGCAGTACTTC
CDR3: CASSYSPQGSVSEQYF

size: .
D: .
V: TRBV21-1
J: TRBJ2-7
DNA: TGTGCCAAACCGGGACTAATCTACGAGCAGTACTTC
CDR3: CAKPGLIYEQYF

size: few
D: .
V: TRBV5-6
J: TRBJ1-2
DNA: TGTGCCAGCAGCACCGACAGGATTAACTATGGCTACACCTTC
CDR3: CASSTDRINYGYTF

size: .
D: .
V: TRBV25-1
J: TRBJ2-6
DNA: TGTGCCAGCAGTATGCGGGTCTCTGGGGCCAACGTCCTGACTTTC
CDR3: CASSMRVSGANVLTF

size: .
D: TRBD2
V: TRBV11-2
J: TRBJ2-7
DNA: TGTGCCAGCAGCTCGACTAGCGGGGGAGGCGAGCAGTACTTC
CDR3: CASSSTSGGGEQYF

size: .
D: .
V: TRBV19
J: TRBJ2-5
DNA: TGTGCCAGTCGACAGGCCGGGGAGACCCAGTACTTC
CDR3: CASRQAGETQYF

size: .
D: .
V: TRBV6-1
J: TRBJ2-1
DNA: TGTGCCAGCAGCGAAGCTGTGGGCGTCAATGAGCAGTTCTTC
CDR3: CASSEAVGVNEQFF

size: .
D: .
V: TRBV5-4
J: TRBJ2-6
DNA: TGTGCCAGCACTACCGGAGACGGGGCCAACGTCCTGACTTTC
CDR3: CASTTGDGANVLTF

size: .
D: TRBD2
V: TRBV29-1
J: TRBJ2-1
DNA: TGCAGCGCCTCTTATGGGGAGCTAGCGGTTAATGAGCAGTTCTTC
CDR3: CSASYGELAVNEQFF

size: .
D: .
V: TRBV6-5
J: TRBJ1-1
DNA: TGTGCCAGCAGTCGCCCCTCTGGGCCTGAAGCTTTCTTT
CDR3: CASSRPSGPEAFF

size: .
D: TRBD2
V: TRBV5-1
J: TRBJ2-7
DNA: TGCGCCAGCAGCTTGGATCCGGGGGGGCGTTACGAGCAGTACTTC
CDR3: CASSLDPGGRYEQYF

size: .
D: TRBD1
V: TRBV5-4
J: TRBJ2-3
DNA: TGTGCCAGCAGCAAGAAGACGACAGGGGAAGATACGCAGTATTTT
CDR3: CASSKKTTGEDTQYF

size: once
D: .
V: TRBV6-5
J: TRBJ1-2
DNA: TGTGCCAGCAGTTACTCGAGAACAGGGTTCAACTATGGCTACACCTTC
CDR3: CASSYSRTGFNYGYTF

size: .
D: TRBD1
V: TRBV6-6
J: TRBJ2-5
DNA: TGTGCCAGCAGTCGCCGGGGACAGGGGGCGTTAGAGACCCAGTACTTC
CDR3: CASSRRGQGALETQYF

size: .
D: TRBD1
V: TRBV19
J: TRBJ1-3
DNA: TGTGCCGTGGGACAGCCTGGAAACACCATATATTTT
CDR3: CAVGQPGNTIYF

size: few
D: .
V: TRBV5-3
J: TRBJ2-7
DNA: TGTGCCAGAAGCTCGCGTAGCTCCTACGAGCAGTACTTC
CDR3: CARSSRSSYEQYF

size: .
D: TRBD1
V: TRBV7-9
J: TRBJ1-1
DNA: TGTGCCAGCAGCGCGGGACAGGCGAACACTGAAGCTTTCTTT
CDR3: CASSAGQANTEAFF

size: .
D: .
V: TRBV6-1
J: TRBJ2-7
DNA: TGTGCCAGCAACCTACTGGGGGCAGAGTCCTACGAGCAGTACTTC
CDR3: CASNLLGAESYEQYF

size: .
D: .
V: TRBV27
J: TRBJ1-1
DNA: TGTGCCAGCAGTATTTGGGGCGAGCGGGCAGGAACTGAAGCTTTCTTT
CDR3: CASSIWGERAGTEAFF

size: .
D: TRBD1
V: TRBV6-1
J: TRBJ1-2
DNA: TGTGCCAGCAGGCGTGGACAGGGAAGTGACTATGGCTACACCTTC
CDR3: CASRRGQGSDYGYTF

size: .
D: .
V: TRBV4-1
J: TRBJ1-1
DNA: TGCGCCAGCAGCCCGCCCGGGAAGGGCCGGGAAACTGAAGCTTTCTTT
CDR3: CASSPPGKGRETEAFF

size: .
D: .
V: TRBV4-1
J: TRBJ1-2
DNA: TGCGCCAGCAGCCAAGATAGAACCCCTCGTTATAACTATGGCTACACCTTC
CDR3: CASSQDRTPRYNYGYTF